A selection of T cell receptor beta chains follows, all from one sample in a study of cytomegalovirus exposure and HLA in healthy donors. Sequencing was performed with immunoSEQ multiplex PCR; in TCRdb, only in-frame clones are kept and a portion is missing. The sample lists 150,000 or so clones; roughly 66% were seen once. What was sequenced was PBMCs. These TCRs come from a woman between 18 and 29 years old in good health and CMV-seronegative. CDR3s include the opening cysteine and the closing phenylalanine or tryptophan. A D gene is named only where the DNA matches it firmly. The size entry is marked missing in some rows and otherwise reads once, few, many or a size class.

D gene	V gene	clone size	J gene	CDR3 DNA	CDR3 protein
TRBD1	TRBV5-1	.	TRBJ1-1	TGCGCCAGCAGCTTGGAGGGACAGAGCTACCTGAACACTGAAGCTTTCTTT	CASSLEGQSYLNTEAFF
TRBD2	TRBV7-2	.	TRBJ2-3	TGTGCCAGCAGCCCCGTGGTAGGGCGGGGGACAGATACGCAGTATTTT	CASSPVVGRGTDTQYF
.	TRBV7-3	.	TRBJ2-5	TGTGCCAGCAGCCTTGGGAAGGGGGTCTGGGAGACCCAGTACTTC	CASSLGKGVWETQYF
.	TRBV7-2	.	TRBJ2-7	TGTGCCAGCAGCTATCAACAGGGTACGTCCTACGAGCAGTACTTC	CASSYQQGTSYEQYF
TRBD1	TRBV5-1	.	TRBJ1-5	TGCGCCAGCAGCTCCGGGACAGAAAATCAGCCCCAGCATTTT	CASSSGTENQPQHF
.	TRBV18	.	TRBJ1-1	TGTGCCAGCTCCCTCGGACAGATGAACACTGAAGCTTTCTTT	CASSLGQMNTEAFF
TRBD2	TRBV2	.	TRBJ2-1	TGTGCCAGCAGTACTAGCGGTAGAGCCTACAATGAGCAGTTCTTC	CASSTSGRAYNEQFF
TRBD1	TRBV29-1	.	TRBJ1-1	TGCAGCGTTGATTTAAGGGGGCGGGACACTGAAGCTTTCTTT	CSVDLRGRDTEAFF
TRBD1	TRBV7-6	.	TRBJ1-4	TGTGCCAGCAGCTTAGACAGGGGGCGAAGGCTGTTTTTT	CASSLDRGRRLFF
TRBD1	TRBV19	.	TRBJ1-5	TGTGCCAGTAGTATATCCGACAGGGACAATCAGCCCCAGCATTTT	CASSISDRDNQPQHF
TRBD1	TRBV7-2	once	TRBJ1-1	TGTGCCAGCAGGCGGTTAACAGGGGGCAACACTGAAGCTTTCTTT	CASRRLTGGNTEAFF
TRBD2	TRBV6-5	.	TRBJ2-1	TGTGCCAGCAGTTCTAGCGGCCTCCACTACAATGAGCAGTTCTTC	CASSSSGLHYNEQFF
TRBD1	TRBV2	.	TRBJ1-4	TGTGCCAGCACCTACAGGGGGGAGAATGAAAAACTGTTTTTT	CASTYRGENEKLFF
TRBD2	TRBV25-1	.	TRBJ2-1	TGTGCCAGCACCCCCCGCGGGAGGAACAATGAGCAGTTCTTC	CASTPRGRNNEQFF
TRBD1	TRBV29-1	.	TRBJ1-2	TGCAGCGCCCTAAACGGACAGGGGGCCCGGGGGTATGGCTACACCTTC	CSALNGQGARGYGYTF
TRBD1	TRBV2	.	TRBJ1-1	TGTGCCAGCAGTGACCATCAGGGGGCGATCGCTGAAGCTTTCTTT	CASSDHQGAIAEAFF
TRBD1	TRBV7-8	few	TRBJ1-1	TGTGCCAGCAGCTCTAGGACAGGGTTTTACACTGAAGCTTTCTTT	CASSSRTGFYTEAFF
TRBD1	TRBV5-4	few	TRBJ1-6	TGTGCCAGCAGCTGGGACAGGGGGAGCTCCTATAATTCACCCCTCCACTTT	CASSWDRGSSYNSPLHF
TRBD2	TRBV2	.	TRBJ2-3	TGTGCCAGCAGTGAAGCGCGGGGCGGGGGGGCCCGAACAAATACGCAGTATTTT	CASSEARGGGARTNTQYF
TRBD1	TRBV18	few	TRBJ2-1	TGTGCCAGCTCCCTCGACAGGGCCTACAATGAGCAGTTCTTC	CASSLDRAYNEQFF
.	TRBV4-3	once	TRBJ1-6	TGCGCCAGCAGCCAAGCGGGGAATGGAGGGTCACCCCTCCACTTT	CASSQAGNGGSPLHF
TRBD1	TRBV4-1	.	TRBJ2-4	TGCGCCAGCAGCCAAGATCGACAGGGGGGAGCCAAAAACATTCAGTACTTC	CASSQDRQGGAKNIQYF
.	TRBV4-1	.	TRBJ2-3	TGCGCCAGCAGCTCACTAAAAGGCTACACAGATACGCAGTATTTT	CASSSLKGYTDTQYF
.	TRBV30	.	TRBJ1-6	TGTGCCTGGAGTGTACCTTACAGGGTGAATTCACCCCTCCACTTT	CAWSVPYRVNSPLHF
.	TRBV18	.	TRBJ1-6	TGTGCCAGCTCACCCTCTTATAATTCACCCCTCCACTTT	CASSPSYNSPLHF
TRBD1	TRBV2	.	TRBJ1-1	TGTGCCAGCACGGGACAGTCAAACACTGAAGCTTTCTTT	CASTGQSNTEAFF
TRBD1	TRBV23-1	.	TRBJ2-3	TGCGCCAGCAGTCTACCAACAGGGGCAGATACGCAGTATTTT	CASSLPTGADTQYF
.	TRBV5-1	.	TRBJ1-2	TGCGCCAGCAGCTTGCACAGCAACTATGGCTACACCTTC	CASSLHSNYGYTF
TRBD1	TRBV5-4	few	TRBJ1-5	TGTGCCAGCGGGACAGGGGGGGATCAGCCCCAGCATTTT	CASGTGGDQPQHF
TRBD1	TRBV11-3	.	TRBJ2-3	TGTGCCAGCAGCTTACGGGACAGGGGGCAAAACACAGATACGCAGTATTTT	CASSLRDRGQNTDTQYF
.	TRBV9	.	TRBJ2-1	TGTGCCAGCAGCGTAGTGAGTCGGGATGAGCAGTTCTTC	CASSVVSRDEQFF
TRBD1	TRBV28	.	TRBJ2-7	TGTGCCACCGACAACCGGGACAGGGGGTACGAGCAGTACTTC	CATDNRDRGYEQYF
TRBD1	TRBV7-9	.	TRBJ1-5	TGTGCCAGCAGCTTAGGGACAGGGCGAAATCAGCCCCAGCATTTT	CASSLGTGRNQPQHF
TRBD2	TRBV9	.	TRBJ2-1	TGTGCCAGCAGCCTACGGACTAGCTGGGATGAGCAGTTCTTC	CASSLRTSWDEQFF
.	TRBV7-9	.	TRBJ1-4	TGTGCCAGCAGCACCCGGGACATCCCTAGTAGAGAAAAACTGTTTTTT	CASSTRDIPSREKLFF
.	TRBV7-3	few	TRBJ1-1	TGTGCCAGCAGCCGGAATCAGGGGAACACTGAAGCTTTCTTT	CASSRNQGNTEAFF
TRBD1	TRBV5-1	.	TRBJ2-1	TGCGCCAGCAGCCGCACCGGGACAGGGAACTACAATGAGCAGTTCTTC	CASSRTGTGNYNEQFF
.	TRBV21-1	.	TRBJ2-3	TGTGCCAGCAGCACCTCGGACAGGCATACGCAGTATTTT	CASSTSDRHTQYF
TRBD1	TRBV5-1	.	TRBJ2-7	TGCGCCAGCAGCTCGACCCCGGGACAGACCTCCTACGAGCAGTACTTC	CASSSTPGQTSYEQYF
.	TRBV6-4	once	TRBJ2-3	TGTGCCAGCAGTGAGACAGGAAGCACAGATACGCAGTATTTT	CASSETGSTDTQYF
.	TRBV2	.	TRBJ1-4	TGTGCCAGCAGTGGTGTCCCGCGCCCGGATGAAAAACTGTTTTTT	CASSGVPRPDEKLFF
TRBD2	TRBV14	.	TRBJ2-1	TGTGCCAGCAGCCAACGGGTAAGGACTAGCGGGATTGATGAGCAGTTCTTC	CASSQRVRTSGIDEQFF
.	TRBV14	.	TRBJ1-3	TGTGCCAGCAGCCGAACAAGCTCTGGAAACACCATATATTTT	CASSRTSSGNTIYF
.	TRBV6-5	few	TRBJ1-5	TGTGCCAGCAGTTACTCAGGGGTAAGCAATCAGCCCCAGCATTTT	CASSYSGVSNQPQHF
.	TRBV11-3	once	TRBJ1-5	TGTGCCAGCATCATACTTTTATCCGGGGGGCCCCCCAATCAGCCCCAGCATTTT	CASIILLSGGPPNQPQHF
TRBD1	TRBV4-1	.	TRBJ1-2	TGCGCCAGCCAGAAACAGAGGACAGGGAATTATGGCTACACCTTC	CASQKQRTGNYGYTF
.	TRBV6-1	.	TRBJ2-5	TGTGCCAGAAGTCTGGCCCTCGGGGAGACCCAGTACTTC	CARSLALGETQYF
TRBD1	TRBV4-2	.	TRBJ1-2	TGTGCCAGCAGCCTTGGGACAGGGCGGACTAGCTACACCTTC	CASSLGTGRTSYTF
.	TRBV12-5	.	TRBJ1-1	TGTGCTAGTGGGATGGGCGCGGGGAGCTCGAACACTGAAGCTTTCTTT	CASGMGAGSSNTEAFF
TRBD1	TRBV5-5	once	TRBJ2-3	TGTGCCAGCAGCCAGGACAGGGAGTTTGGCCCAGATACGCAGTATTTT	CASSQDREFGPDTQYF